These 9 T cell receptor beta chains were all obtained from the same sample, sequenced in a study of cytomegalovirus exposure and HLA in healthy donors. The PCR used 60 Vbeta and 13 Jbeta primers. TCRdb's table, derived via immunoSEQ multiplex PCR, lists solely in-frame clones and lacks some. The sample shows about 180,000 clones, 75% to 85% of them seen only once. The sequencing input was PBMCs. These receptors were taken from a woman aged 25 to 39 in good health and CMV-seronegative.

The chain links TRBV7-2 to TRBJ1-3; unclear D gene. V was trimmed by 5 bases and J by 0 bases, leaving 11 bases between them. The CDR3 covers 15 residues. Germline values: CDR1 SGHTA, CDR2 FQGNSA. The CDR3 coding sequence is TGTGCCAGCAGCCCCCTACGTTCCTCTGGAAACACCATATATTTT. This codes for CASSPLRSSGNTIYF.

The chain links TRBV7-6 to TRBJ1-4, with 7 nucleotides matching TRBD1. Trimming removed 0 bases from V and 4 bases from J; junction bases left unmatched: 5. CDR3 length equals 16 residues. CDR1 and CDR2 from the germline V gene are SGHVS and FNYEAQ. The CDR3 loop reads CASSLALGTVNEKLFF. The DNA for the CDR3 is TGTGCCAGCAGCTTAGCGCTCGGGACAGTTAATGAAAAACTGTTTTTT.

The chain uses TRBV6-5 and TRBJ2-7; D possibly corresponds to TRBD2 (5 bases). The CDR3 loop spans 13 amino acids. CDR1 MNHEY and CDR2 SVGAGI come from the germline V gene. Trimming cost V 6 bases and J 2 bases, with 11 bases left between them. The DNA of the CDR3 is TGTGCCAGCAGGTTCGGGGTAACCTACGAGCAGTACTTC. It is translated as CASRFGVTYEQYF.

V is TRBV7-2 and J is TRBJ1-3, with D hard to call. The CDR3 loop spans 13 amino acids. Trimming cost V 4 bases and J 4 bases, with 8 bases left between them. Germline assignment: CDR1 SGHTA and CDR2 FQGNSA. The CDR3 nucleotides read TGTGCCAGCAGCTCCCCTGTAGGAAACACCATATATTTT. Residues: CASSSPVGNTIYF. Drawing the rest from reference TRBV7-2 and TRBJ1-3, the complete variable domain is GAGVSQSPSNKVTEKGKDVELRCDPISGHTALYWYRQSLGQGLEFLIYFQGNSAPDKSGLPSDRFSAERTGGSVSTLTIQRTQQEDSAVYLCASSSPVGNTIYFGEGSWLTVV.

The chain couples TRBV28 to TRBJ1-2; no clear D gene. Germline-derived CDR1 and CDR2 are MDHEN and SYDVKM. Trimming took off 3 bases at V and 3 bases at J, with 11 bases between the two ends. This CDR3 region has 14 residues. CDR3 coding DNA: TGTGCCAGCAGTTTTGAGGGAAGGGACTATGGCTACACCTTC. Its protein is CASSFEGRDYGYTF.

V is TRBV15 and J is TRBJ1-5, with a tentative D call TRBD1 (5 bases). Trimming left V 1 base short and J 9 bases short, with 19 bases between. The CDR3 sequence is 16 residues long. Germline lookup yields CDR1 LNHNV and CDR2 YYDKDF (reference sequence). The CDR3: CATSRGPLFREAPQHF. The DNA of the CDR3 is TGTGCCACCAGCAGAGGACCCCTCTTCAGGGAAGCGCCCCAGCATTTT.

The chain joins TRBV5-1 to TRBJ1-2; 8 bases are a match to TRBD1. Germline V gene lookup returns CDR1 SGHRS and CDR2 YFSETQ. The CDR3 is 14 amino acids. The V and J ends lost 4 bases and 6 bases, in that order; junction bases with no gene match: 8. DNA for the CDR3: TGCGCCAGCAGCCCGGGGCAGGGGGCGCATGGCTACACCTTC. This sequence encodes CASSPGQGAHGYTF.

This clone was observed a single time. The rearrangement joins TRBV25-1 to TRBJ2-3; TRBD1 agrees at 10 bases. This CDR3 is built from 15 residues. J gave up 4 bases and V 5 bases, and 6 bases lay outside the gene matches. From germline, CDR1 is MGHDK and CDR2 SYGVNS. The CDR3 sequence: CASSFRTGGADTQYF. The CDR3 DNA sequence: TGTGCCAGCAGTTTTAGGACAGGGGGAGCAGATACGCAGTATTTT.

The chain links TRBV7-6 to TRBJ1-1; tentatively, D is TRBD1 (6 bases). The ends were cut back, 1 base at V and 7 bases at J, with 10 bases in the middle. The CDR3 covers 13 residues. CDR1 SGHVS and CDR2 FNYEAQ come from the germline V gene. The CDR3 DNA reads as TGTGCCAGCAGCTTAGTAGGCAGGGGTGAAGCTTTCTTT. Protein: CASSLVGRGEAFF.